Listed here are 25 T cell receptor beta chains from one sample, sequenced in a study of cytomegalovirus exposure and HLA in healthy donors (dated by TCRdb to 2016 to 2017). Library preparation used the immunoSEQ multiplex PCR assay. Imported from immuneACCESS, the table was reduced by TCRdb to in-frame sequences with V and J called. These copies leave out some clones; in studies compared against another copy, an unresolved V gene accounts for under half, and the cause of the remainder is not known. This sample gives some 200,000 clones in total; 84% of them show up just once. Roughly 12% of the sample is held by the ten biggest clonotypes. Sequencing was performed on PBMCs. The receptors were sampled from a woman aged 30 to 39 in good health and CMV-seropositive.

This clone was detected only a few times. CDR3 protein: CASSGNLNQPQHF. Written as DNA, the CDR3 is TGTGCCAGCAGTGGCAACTTGAACCAGCCCCAGCATTTT. The genes are TRBV2 and TRBJ1-5; D is unclear. Per the germline V gene, CDR1 is SNHLY and CDR2 is FYNNEI. Trimming removed 4 bases from V and 7 bases from J, with 11 bases in between. The CDR3 loop spans 13 amino acids.

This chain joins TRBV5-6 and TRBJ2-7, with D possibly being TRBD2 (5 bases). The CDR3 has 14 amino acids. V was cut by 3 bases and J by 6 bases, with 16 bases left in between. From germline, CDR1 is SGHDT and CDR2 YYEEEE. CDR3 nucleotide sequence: TGTGCCAGCAGCTCTAGACCCTCCCGGGGCGAGCAGTACTTC. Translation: CASSSRPSRGEQYF.

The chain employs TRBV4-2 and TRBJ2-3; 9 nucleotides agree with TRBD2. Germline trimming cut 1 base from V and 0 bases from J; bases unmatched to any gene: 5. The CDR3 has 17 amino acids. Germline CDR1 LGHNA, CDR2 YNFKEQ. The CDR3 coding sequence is TGTGCCAGCAGCCAAGGGGGCGGGAGGGACAGCACAGATACGCAGTATTTT. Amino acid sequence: CASSQGGGRDSTDTQYF.

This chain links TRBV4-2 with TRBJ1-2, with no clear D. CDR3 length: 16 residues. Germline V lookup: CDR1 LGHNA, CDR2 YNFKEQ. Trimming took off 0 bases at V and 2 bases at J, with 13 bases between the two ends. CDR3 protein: CASSQESPIFNYGYTF. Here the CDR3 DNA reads TGTGCCAGCAGCCAAGAAAGCCCCATTTTCAACTATGGCTACACCTTC.

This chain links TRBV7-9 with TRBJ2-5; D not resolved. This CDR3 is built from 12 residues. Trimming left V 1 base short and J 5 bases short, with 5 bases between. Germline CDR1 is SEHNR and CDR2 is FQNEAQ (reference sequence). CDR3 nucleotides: TGTGCCAGCAGCTTAGTGTCGGAGACCCAGTACTTC. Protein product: CASSLVSETQYF.

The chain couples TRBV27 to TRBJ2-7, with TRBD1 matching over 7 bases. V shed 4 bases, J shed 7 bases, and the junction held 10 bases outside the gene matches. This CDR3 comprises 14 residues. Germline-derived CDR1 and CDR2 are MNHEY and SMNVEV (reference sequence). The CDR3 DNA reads TGTGCCAGCAGTTGGGACAGCGGCCTTCGGGAGCAGTACTTC. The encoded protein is CASSWDSGLREQYF.

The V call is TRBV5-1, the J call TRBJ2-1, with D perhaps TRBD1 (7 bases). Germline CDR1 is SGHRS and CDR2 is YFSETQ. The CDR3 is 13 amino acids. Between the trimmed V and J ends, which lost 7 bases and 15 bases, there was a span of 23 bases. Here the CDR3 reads CASEPSGGGSGFF. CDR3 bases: TGCGCCAGCGAGCCCTCAGGGGGAGGAAGTGGGTTCTTC.

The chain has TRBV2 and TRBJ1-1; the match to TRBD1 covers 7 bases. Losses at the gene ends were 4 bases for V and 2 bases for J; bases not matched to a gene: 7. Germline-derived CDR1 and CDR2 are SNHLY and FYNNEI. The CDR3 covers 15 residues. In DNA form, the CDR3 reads TGTGCCAGCAGTGGACAGGGACACATCAACACTGAAGCTTTCTTT. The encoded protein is CASSGQGHINTEAFF. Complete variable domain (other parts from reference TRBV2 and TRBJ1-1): EPEVTQTPSHQVTQMGQEVILRCVPISNHLYFYWYRQILGQKVEFLVSFYNNEISEKSEIFDDQFSVERPDGSNFTLKIRSTKLEDSAMYFCASSGQGHINTEAFFGQGTRLTVV.

Here the CDR3 reads CASSLEGQGGYEQYF. The CDR3 DNA reads TGTGCCAGCAGCTTAGAGGGACAGGGCGGCTACGAGCAGTACTTC. V usage is TRBV11-2 and J usage is TRBJ2-7; 9 bases line up with TRBD1. The CDR3 is 15 amino acids. The trim removed 0 bases at V and 3 bases at J, leaving 3 bases unmatched. Germline CDR1 is SGHAT and CDR2 is FQNNGV.

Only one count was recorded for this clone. CDR3 region: CASSAYRGGLNTEAFF. CDR3 bases: TGTGCCAGCAGTGCCTACCGGGGGGGGTTGAACACTGAAGCTTTCTTT. The chain has TRBV27 and TRBJ1-1; perhaps TRBD1 as D (5 bases). Germline loops: CDR1 MNHEY, CDR2 SMNVEV (reference sequence). Trimming cost V 5 bases and J 0 bases, with 16 bases left between them. This CDR3 contains 16 residues.

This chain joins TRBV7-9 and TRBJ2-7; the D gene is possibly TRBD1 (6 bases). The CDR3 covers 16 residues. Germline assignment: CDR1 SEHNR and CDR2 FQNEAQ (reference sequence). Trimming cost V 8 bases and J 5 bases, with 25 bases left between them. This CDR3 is CASGPRTTGNGDEQYF. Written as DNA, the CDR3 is TGTGCCAGCGGCCCACGAACCACAGGGAACGGTGACGAGCAGTACTTC.

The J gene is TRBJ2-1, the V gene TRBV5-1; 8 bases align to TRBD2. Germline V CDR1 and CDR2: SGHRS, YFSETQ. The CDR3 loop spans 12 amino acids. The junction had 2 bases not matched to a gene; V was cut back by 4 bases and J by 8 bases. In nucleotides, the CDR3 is TGCGCCAGCAGCGAAGCGGGAGATGAGCAGTTCTTC. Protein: CASSEAGDEQFF.

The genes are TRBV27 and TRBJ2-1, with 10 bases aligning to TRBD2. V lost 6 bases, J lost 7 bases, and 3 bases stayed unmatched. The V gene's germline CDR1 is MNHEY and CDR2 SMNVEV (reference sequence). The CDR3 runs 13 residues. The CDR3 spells CASRLAGENEQFF. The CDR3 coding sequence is TGTGCCAGCAGGCTAGCGGGAGAAAATGAGCAGTTCTTC.

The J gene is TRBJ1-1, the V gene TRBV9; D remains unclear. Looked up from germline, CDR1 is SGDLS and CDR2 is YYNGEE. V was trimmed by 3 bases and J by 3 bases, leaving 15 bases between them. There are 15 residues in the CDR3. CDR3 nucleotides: TGTGCCAGCAGCGAACTATTAGACCGAGACACTGAAGCTTTCTTT. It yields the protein CASSELLDRDTEAFF. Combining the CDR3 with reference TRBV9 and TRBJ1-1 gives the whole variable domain DSGVTQTPKHLITATGQRVTLRCSPRSGDLSVYWYQQSLDQGLQFLIQYYNGEERAKGNILERFSAQQFPDLHSELNLSSLELGDSALYFCASSELLDRDTEAFFGQGTRLTVV.

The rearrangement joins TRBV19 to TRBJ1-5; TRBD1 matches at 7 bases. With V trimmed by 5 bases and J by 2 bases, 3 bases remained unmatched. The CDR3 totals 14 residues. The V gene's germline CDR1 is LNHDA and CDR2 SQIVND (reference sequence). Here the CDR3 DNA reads TGTGCCAGTAGTTCCACAGGGGGCAATCAGCCCCAGCATTTT. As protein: CASSSTGGNQPQHF.

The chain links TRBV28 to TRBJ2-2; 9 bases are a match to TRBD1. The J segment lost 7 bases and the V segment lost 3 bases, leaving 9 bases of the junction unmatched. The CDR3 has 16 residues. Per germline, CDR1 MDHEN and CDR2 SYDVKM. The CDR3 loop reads CASSFVNRGLGGELFF. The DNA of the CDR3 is TGTGCCAGCAGTTTTGTCAACAGGGGGCTTGGCGGGGAGCTGTTTTTT.

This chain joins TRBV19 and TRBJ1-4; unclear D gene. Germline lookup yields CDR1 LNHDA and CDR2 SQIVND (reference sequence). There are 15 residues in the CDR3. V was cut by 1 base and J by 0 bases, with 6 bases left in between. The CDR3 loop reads CASSIAVATNEKLFF. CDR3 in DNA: TGTGCCAGTAGTATAGCGGTGGCAACTAATGAAAAACTGTTTTTT.

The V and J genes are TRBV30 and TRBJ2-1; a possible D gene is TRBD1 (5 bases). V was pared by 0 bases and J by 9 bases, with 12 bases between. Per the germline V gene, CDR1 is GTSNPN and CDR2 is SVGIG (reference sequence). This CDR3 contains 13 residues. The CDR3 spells CAWSVTRASEQFF. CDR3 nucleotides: TGTGCCTGGAGTGTAACCAGGGCTAGTGAGCAGTTCTTC.

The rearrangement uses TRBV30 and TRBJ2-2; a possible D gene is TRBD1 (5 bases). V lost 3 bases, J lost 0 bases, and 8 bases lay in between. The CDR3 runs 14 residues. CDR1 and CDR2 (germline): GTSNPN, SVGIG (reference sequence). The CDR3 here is CAWSPTANTGELFF. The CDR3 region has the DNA TGTGCCTGGAGCCCGACAGCGAACACCGGGGAGCTGTTTTTT. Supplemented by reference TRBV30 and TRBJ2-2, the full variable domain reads SQTIHQWPATLVQPVGSPLSLECTVEGTSNPNLYWYRQAAGRGLQLLFYSVGIGQISSEVPQNLSASRPQDRQFILSSKKLLLSDSGFYLCAWSPTANTGELFFGEGSRLTVL.

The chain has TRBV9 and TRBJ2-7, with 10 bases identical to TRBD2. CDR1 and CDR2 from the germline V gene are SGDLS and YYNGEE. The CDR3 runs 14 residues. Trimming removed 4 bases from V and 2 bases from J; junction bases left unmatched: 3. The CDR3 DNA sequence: TGTGCCAGCAGCCCAAGCGGGAGGGCCTACGAGCAGTACTTC. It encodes CASSPSGRAYEQYF.

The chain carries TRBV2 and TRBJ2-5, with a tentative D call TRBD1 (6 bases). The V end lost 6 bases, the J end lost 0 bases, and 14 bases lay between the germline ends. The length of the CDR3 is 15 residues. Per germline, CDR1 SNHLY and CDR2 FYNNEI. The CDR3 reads CASSALRTDQETQYF. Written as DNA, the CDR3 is TGTGCCAGCAGCGCCCTTAGGACAGACCAAGAGACCCAGTACTTC.

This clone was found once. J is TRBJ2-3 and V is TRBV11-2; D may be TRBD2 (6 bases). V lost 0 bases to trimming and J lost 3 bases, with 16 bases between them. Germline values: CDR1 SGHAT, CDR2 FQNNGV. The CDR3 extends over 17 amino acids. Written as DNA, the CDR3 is TGTGCCAGCAGCTTAGAAGTCGGCGGGGCTAGTACAGATACGCAGTATTTT. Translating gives CASSLEVGGASTDTQYF.

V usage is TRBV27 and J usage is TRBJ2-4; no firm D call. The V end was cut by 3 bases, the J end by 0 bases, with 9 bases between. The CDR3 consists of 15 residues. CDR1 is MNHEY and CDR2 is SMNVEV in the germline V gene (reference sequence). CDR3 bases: TGTGCCAGCAGTTTTAATAGCCTAGCCAAAAACATTCAGTACTTC. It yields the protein CASSFNSLAKNIQYF.

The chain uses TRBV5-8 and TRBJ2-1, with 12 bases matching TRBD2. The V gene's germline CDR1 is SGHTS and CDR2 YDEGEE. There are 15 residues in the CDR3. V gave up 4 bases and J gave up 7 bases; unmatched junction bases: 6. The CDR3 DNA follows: TGTGCCAGCAGCCTAGCGGGAGGGCCTTGGAATGAGCAGTTCTTC. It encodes CASSLAGGPWNEQFF.

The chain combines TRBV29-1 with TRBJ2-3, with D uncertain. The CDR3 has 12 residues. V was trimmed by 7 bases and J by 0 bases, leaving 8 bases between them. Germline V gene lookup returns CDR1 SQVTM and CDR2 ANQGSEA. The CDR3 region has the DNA TGCAGCGGTACCAGTAGCACAGATACGCAGTATTTT. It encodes CSGTSSTDTQYF.